This T cell receptor (beta chain) is from a study of blood T cells in healthy people across ages. The study, taken as a whole, reports: Diversity was higher, and naive CD4+ cells more numerous, in long-lived donors than in aged donors.

Germline CDR1 and CDR2: SGHDN and FVKESK. V was pared by 2 bases and J by 6 bases, with 4 bases of the junction left unmatched. The CDR3 length is 14 residues. Regarding this clonotype: The target antigen is unknown.

Sample-barcoded 5' priming and a J-beta primer mix drove a second PCR of roughly 6 to 12 cycles. Template switching added a 12-random-nucleotide identifier to every cDNA molecule. The yield of each sample was at least 2.5 million CDR3-containing paired-end reads. From the 5' RACE reads, TCRdb called clonotypes with MiXCR, one entry per CDR3 protein. The sample has roughly 1.5 million distinct CDR3 sequences, 35% to 45% seen once. Sequenced input: blood. The gene calls are TRBV14 and TRBJ2-1, with 7 bases identical to TRBD1. The TCR originated in a woman aged 18 to 35 in good health. The CDR3 spells CASSQWQGVNEQFF. The CDR3 nucleotides are TGTGCCAGCAGCCAATGGCAGGGGGTCAATGAGCAGTTCTTC.